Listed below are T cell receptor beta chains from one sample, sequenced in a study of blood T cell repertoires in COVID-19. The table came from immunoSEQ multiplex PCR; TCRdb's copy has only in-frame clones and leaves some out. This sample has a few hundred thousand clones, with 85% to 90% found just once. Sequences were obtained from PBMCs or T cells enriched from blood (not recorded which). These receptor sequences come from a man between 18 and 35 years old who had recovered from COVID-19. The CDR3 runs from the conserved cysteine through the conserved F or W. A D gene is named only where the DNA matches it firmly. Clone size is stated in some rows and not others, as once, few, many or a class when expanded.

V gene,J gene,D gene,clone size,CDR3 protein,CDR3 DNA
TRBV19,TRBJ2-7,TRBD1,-,CASTLGTGENYEQYF,TGTGCCAGTACCCTTGGGACAGGGGAAAACTACGAGCAGTACTTC
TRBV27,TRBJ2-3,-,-,CASSLTGSDTQYF,TGTGCCAGCAGTCTCACAGGGTCCGATACGCAGTATTTT
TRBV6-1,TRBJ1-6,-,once,CASSEGAGWESPLHF,TGTGCCAGCAGTGAAGGGGCGGGGTGGGAGTCACCCCTCCACTTT
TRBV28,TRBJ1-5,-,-,CASSFPASPRGNQPQHF,TGTGCCAGCAGTTTTCCGGCCTCCCCGCGGGGCAATCAGCCCCAGCATTTT
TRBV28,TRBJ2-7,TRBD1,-,CASGLSLLHRDRLSYEQYF,TGTGCCAGCGGCTTATCGTTGCTACACCGGGACAGGCTGTCCTACGAGCAGTACTTC
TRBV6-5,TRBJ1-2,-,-,CASSYSIGGEGYTF,TGTGCCAGCAGTTACTCGATTGGGGGCGAGGGCTACACCTTC
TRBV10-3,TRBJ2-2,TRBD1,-,CATGNSQGARSNTGELFF,TGTGCCACCGGAAACTCCCAGGGGGCGAGATCGAACACCGGGGAGCTGTTTTTT
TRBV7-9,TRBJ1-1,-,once,CASSLGSGLDTEAFF,TGTGCCAGCAGCTTAGGGTCAGGGCTCGACACTGAAGCTTTCTTT
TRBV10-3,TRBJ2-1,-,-,CAITAGTTEQFF,TGTGCCATCACCGCAGGGACAACTGAGCAGTTCTTC
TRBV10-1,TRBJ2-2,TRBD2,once,CASQPRASGKNTGELFF,TGCGCCAGCCAGCCTAGGGCTAGCGGGAAGAACACCGGGGAGCTGTTTTTT